This TCR beta chain comes out of a study of regulatory T cells in long-lasting Graves disease. Study-wide results and limits: Researchers reported studying only peripheral blood, not thyroid tissue.

This clonotype showed up many times. The antigen is not known. Specified time point: newly diagnosed GD, antithyroid drugs for less than 3 months. Extracted RNA from PBMCs served as the source of the TCR library. The authors built TCR beta libraries using iRepertoire HTBI primers and Arm-PCR of CDR3 regions. Via MiXCR, TCRdb re-called the multiplex PCR reads, giving one row per CDR3 protein. The data contain more than 300,000 distinct CDR3 sequences, about 10% of them seen just once; the ten biggest clones take up approximately 17%. Germline values: CDR1 SGHRS, CDR2 YFSETQ. V gave up 4 bases and J gave up 6 bases; unmatched junction bases: 6. The CDR3 is made up of 15 amino acids. The same sample was also studied in work on T cells in Graves' hyperthyroidism and ophthalmopathy. As reported in that work: Diagnosis rested on symptoms, serum thyroxine and TRAb, thyroid ultrasound, and orbital computed tomography. A model of 13 V-J pairs discriminated ophthalmopathy from stable hyperthyroidism.

The V and J genes are TRBV5-1 and TRBJ2-1, with 11 nucleotides matching TRBD2. This TCR came from a woman aged 18-29 years with Graves disease. This specimen consisted of peripheral blood mononuclear cells (PBMCs), obtained at new diagnosis, from a patient treated with antithyroid drugs. CDR3 residues: CASSTLAGGRNEQFF. CDR3 DNA sequence: TGCGCCAGCAGCACCCTAGCGGGAGGACGCAATGAGCAGTTCTTC.